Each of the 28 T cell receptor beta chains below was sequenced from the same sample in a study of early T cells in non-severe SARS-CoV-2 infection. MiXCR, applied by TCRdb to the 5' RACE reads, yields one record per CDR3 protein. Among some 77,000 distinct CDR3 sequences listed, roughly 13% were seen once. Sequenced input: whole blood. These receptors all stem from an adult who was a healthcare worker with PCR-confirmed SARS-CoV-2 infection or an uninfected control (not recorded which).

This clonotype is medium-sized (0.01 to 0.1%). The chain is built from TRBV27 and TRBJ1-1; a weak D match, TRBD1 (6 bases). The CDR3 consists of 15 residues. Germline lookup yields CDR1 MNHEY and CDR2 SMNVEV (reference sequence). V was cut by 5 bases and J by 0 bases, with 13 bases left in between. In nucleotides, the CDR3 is TGTGCCAGCAGTCCAGGGGCGGACATGAACACTGAAGCTTTCTTT. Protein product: CASSPGADMNTEAFF.

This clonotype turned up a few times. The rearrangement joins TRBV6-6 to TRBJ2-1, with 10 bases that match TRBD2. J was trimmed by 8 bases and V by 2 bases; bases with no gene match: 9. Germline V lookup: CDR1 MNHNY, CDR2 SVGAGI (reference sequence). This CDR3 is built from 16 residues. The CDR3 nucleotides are TGTGCCAGCAGTTACGCAGCGGGAGGGCCTATGGATGAGCAGTTCTTC. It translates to CASSYAAGGPMDEQFF.

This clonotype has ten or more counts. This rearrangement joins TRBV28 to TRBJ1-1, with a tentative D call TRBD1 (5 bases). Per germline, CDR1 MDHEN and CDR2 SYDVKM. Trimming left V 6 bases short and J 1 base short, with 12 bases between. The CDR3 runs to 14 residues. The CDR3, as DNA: TGTGCCAGCAGCCCGCGAGGGGCGAACACTGAAGCTTTCTTT. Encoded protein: CASSPRGANTEAFF.

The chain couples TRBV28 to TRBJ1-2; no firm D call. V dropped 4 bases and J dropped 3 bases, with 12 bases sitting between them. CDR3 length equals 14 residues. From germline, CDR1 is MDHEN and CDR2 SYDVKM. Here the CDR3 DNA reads TGTGCCAGCAGTTCCTCGGCGAGGCACTATGGCTACACCTTC. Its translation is CASSSSARHYGYTF.

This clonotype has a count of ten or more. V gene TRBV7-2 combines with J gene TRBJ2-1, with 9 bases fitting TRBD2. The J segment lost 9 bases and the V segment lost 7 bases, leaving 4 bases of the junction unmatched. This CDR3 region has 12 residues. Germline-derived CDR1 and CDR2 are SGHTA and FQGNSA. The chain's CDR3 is CASTLAGLEQFF. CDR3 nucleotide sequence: TGTGCCAGCACCCTAGCGGGACTTGAGCAGTTCTTC.

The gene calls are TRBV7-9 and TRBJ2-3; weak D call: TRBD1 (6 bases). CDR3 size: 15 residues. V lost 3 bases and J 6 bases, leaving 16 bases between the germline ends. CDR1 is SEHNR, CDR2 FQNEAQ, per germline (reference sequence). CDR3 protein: CASSLTQGSIDTQYF. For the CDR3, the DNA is TGTGCCAGCAGCTTGACGCAGGGGAGTATCGATACGCAGTATTTT.

CDR3: CASSPTFNEQFF. In DNA, the CDR3 is TGTGCCAGCTCACCTACCTTCAATGAGCAGTTCTTC. This chain connects TRBV18 to TRBJ2-1; D is unresolved. The CDR3 is made up of 12 amino acids. V was clipped by 3 bases and J by 6 bases, with 6 bases between them. Germline assignment: CDR1 KGHSH and CDR2 LQKENI.

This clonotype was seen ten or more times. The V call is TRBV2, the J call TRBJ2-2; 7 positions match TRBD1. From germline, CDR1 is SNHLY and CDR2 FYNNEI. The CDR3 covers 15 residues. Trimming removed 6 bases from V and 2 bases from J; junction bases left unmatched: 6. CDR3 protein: CASRLGDRNTGELFF. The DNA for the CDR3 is TGTGCCAGCAGGCTGGGGGACAGAAACACCGGGGAGCTGTTTTTT.

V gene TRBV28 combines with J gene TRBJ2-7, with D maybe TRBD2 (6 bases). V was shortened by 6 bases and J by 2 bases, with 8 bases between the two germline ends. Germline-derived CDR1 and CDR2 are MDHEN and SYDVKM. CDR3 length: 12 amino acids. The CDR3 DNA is TGTGCCAGCAGCGGCGGGACCTACGAGCAGTACTTC. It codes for CASSGGTYEQYF.

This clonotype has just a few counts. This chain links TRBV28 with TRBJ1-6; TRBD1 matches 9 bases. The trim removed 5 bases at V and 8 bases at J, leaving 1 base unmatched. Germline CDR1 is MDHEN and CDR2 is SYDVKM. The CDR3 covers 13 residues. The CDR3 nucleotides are TGTGCCAGCAGTCGGACAGGGGATTCACCCCTCCACTTT. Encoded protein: CASSRTGDSPLHF.

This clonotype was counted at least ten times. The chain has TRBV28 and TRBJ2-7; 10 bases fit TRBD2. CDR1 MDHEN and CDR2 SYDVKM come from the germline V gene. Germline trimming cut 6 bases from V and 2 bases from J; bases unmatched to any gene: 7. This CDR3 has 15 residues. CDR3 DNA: TGTGCCAGCAGGCTGACTAGCGGGCAAACCTACGAGCAGTACTTC. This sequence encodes CASRLTSGQTYEQYF.

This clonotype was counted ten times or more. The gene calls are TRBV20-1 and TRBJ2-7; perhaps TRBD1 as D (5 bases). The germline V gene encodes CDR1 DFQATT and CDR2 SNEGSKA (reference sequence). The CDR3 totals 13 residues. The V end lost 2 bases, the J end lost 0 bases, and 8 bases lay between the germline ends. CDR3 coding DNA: TGCAGTGCTAGACCGGACATCTCCTACGAGCAGTACTTC. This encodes CSARPDISYEQYF.

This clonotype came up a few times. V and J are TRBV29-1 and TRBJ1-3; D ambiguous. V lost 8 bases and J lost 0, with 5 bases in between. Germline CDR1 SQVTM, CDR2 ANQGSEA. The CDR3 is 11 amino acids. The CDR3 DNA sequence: TGCAGCACCGCCTCTGGAAACACCATATATTTT. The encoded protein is CSTASGNTIYF.

The chain's CDR3 is CSVEDGTSQSYEQYF. CDR3 bases: TGCAGCGTTGAAGATGGGACTAGCCAGTCCTACGAGCAGTACTTC. This rearrangement joins TRBV29-1 to TRBJ2-7, with TRBD2 matching over 9 bases. The CDR3 extends over 15 amino acids. CDR1 and CDR2 (germline): SQVTM, ANQGSEA. The junction had 4 bases not matched to a gene; V was cut back by 0 bases and J by 1 base.

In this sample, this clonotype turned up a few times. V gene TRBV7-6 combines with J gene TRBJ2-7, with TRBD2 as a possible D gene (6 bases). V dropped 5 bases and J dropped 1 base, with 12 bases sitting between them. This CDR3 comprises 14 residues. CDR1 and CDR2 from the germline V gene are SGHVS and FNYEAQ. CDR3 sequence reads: CASSQAGTSYEQYF. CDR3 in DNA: TGTGCCAGCAGCCAAGCCGGGACTTCCTACGAGCAGTACTTC.

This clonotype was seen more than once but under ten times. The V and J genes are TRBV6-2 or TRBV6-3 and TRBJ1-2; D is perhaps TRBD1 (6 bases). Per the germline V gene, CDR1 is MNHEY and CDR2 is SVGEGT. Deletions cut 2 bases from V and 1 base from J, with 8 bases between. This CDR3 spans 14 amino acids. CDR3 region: CASSYQGINYGYTF. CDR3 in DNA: TGTGCCAGCAGTTACCAGGGGATTAACTATGGCTACACCTTC.

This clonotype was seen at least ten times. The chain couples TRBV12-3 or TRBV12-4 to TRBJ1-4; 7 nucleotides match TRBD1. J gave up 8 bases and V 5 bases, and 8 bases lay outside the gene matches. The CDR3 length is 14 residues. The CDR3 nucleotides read TGTGCCAGCAGTAGACAGGGTAGTTGGGAAAAACTGTTTTTT. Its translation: CASSRQGSWEKLFF.

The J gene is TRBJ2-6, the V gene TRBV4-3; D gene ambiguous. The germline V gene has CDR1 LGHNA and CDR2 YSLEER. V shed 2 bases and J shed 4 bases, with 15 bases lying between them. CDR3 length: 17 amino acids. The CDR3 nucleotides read TGCGCCAGCAGCCAATACGCGAGCAGTTTCGGGGCCAACGTCCTGACTTTC. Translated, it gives CASSQYASSFGANVLTF.

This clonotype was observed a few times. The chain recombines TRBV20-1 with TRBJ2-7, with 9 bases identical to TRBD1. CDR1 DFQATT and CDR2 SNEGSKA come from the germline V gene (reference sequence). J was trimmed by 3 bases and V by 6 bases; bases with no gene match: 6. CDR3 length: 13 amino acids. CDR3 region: CSAVGQGSYEQYF. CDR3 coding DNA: TGCAGTGCGGTGGGACAGGGAAGCTACGAGCAGTACTTC.

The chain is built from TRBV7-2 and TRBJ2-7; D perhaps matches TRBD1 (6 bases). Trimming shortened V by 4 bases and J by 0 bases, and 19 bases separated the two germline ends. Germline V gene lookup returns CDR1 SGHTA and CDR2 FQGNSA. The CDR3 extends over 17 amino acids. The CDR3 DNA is TGTGCCAGCAGCTCAGGGGTCTGGCGGACCAACTCCTACGAGCAGTACTTC. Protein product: CASSSGVWRTNSYEQYF.

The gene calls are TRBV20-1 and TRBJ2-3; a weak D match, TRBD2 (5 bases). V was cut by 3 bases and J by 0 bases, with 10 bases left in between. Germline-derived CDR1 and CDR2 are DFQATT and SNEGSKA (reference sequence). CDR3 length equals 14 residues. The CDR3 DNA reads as TGCAGTGCTAGTTGGCGCGGGAGCACAGATACGCAGTATTTT. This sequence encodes CSASWRGSTDTQYF.

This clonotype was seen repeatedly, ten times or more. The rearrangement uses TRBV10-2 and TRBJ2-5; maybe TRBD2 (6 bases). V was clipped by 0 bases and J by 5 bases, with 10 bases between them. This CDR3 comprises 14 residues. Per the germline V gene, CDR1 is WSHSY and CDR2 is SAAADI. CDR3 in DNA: TGCGCCAGCAGTGAGTCGAAAGGGAGGGAGACCCAGTACTTC. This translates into CASSESKGRETQYF.

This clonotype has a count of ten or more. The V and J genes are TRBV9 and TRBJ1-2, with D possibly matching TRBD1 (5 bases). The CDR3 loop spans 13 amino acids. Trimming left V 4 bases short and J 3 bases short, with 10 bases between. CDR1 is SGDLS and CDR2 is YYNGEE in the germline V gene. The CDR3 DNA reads TGTGCCAGCAGCCCCAGGGACGACTATGGCTACACCTTC. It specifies CASSPRDDYGYTF.

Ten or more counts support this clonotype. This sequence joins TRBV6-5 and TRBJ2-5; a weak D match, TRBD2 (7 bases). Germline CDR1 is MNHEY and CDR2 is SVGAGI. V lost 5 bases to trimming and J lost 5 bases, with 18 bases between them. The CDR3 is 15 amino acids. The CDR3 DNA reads TGTGCCAGCAGTCTCCTTCTTCCGGGGGGCGAGACCCAGTACTTC. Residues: CASSLLLPGGETQYF.

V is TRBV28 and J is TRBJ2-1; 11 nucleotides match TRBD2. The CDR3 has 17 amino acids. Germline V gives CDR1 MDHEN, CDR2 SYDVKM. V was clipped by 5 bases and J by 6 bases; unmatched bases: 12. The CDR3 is CASSQLSGRVVGNEQFF. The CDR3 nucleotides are TGTGCCAGCAGTCAGCTTAGCGGGAGGGTAGTGGGCAATGAGCAGTTCTTC.

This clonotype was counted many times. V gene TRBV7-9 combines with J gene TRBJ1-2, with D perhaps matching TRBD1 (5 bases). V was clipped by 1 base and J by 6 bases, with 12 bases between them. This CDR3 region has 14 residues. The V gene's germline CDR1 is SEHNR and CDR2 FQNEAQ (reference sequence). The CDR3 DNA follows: TGTGCCAGCAGCTTAGTTGGGGGAGTTCATGGCTACACCTTC. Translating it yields CASSLVGGVHGYTF.

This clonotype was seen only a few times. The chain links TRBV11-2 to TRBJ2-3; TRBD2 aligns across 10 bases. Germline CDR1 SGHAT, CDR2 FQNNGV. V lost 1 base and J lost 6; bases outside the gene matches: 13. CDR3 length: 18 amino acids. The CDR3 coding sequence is TGTGCCAGCAGCTTAGCGGTGGCTAGCGGGAGTTGGGGGGATACGCAGTATTTT. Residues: CASSLAVASGSWGDTQYF.

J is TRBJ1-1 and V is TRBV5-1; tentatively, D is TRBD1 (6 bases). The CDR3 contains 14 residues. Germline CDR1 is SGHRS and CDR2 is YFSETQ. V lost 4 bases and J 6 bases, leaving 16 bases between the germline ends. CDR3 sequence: CASSLGQTPAEAFF. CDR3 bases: TGCGCCAGCAGCCTGGGACAAACTCCCGCTGAAGCTTTCTTT.